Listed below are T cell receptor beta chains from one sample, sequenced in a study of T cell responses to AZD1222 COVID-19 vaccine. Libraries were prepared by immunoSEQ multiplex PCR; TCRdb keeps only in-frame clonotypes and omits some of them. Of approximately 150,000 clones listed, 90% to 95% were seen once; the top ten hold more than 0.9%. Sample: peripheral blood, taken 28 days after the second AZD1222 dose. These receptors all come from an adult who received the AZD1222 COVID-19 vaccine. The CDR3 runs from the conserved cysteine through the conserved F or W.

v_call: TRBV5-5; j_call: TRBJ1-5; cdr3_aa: CASSLTAPGNQPQHF
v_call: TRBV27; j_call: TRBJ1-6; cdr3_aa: CASSPSAQGFYNSPLHF
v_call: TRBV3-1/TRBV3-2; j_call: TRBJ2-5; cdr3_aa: CASSLGTAETQYF
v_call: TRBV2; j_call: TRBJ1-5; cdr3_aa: CASSGTGNSNQPQHF
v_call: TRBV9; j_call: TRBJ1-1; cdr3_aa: CASSVGSENTEAFF
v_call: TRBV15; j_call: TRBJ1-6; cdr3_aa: CATSPPRDRSRSSYNSPLHF
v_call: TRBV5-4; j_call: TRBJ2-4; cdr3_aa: CASSLENPGGPVGLIQYF
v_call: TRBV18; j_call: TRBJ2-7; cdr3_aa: CASSLTSPHEQYF
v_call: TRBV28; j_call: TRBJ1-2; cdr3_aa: CAIRDTNYGYTF
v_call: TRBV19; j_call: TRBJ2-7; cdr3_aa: CASSMQGNLREQYF
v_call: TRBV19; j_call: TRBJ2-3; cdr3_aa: CASSIAGSDTQYF
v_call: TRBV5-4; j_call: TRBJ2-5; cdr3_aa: CASSLEGRSIRTQYF
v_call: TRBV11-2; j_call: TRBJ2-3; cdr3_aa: CASSPGLARDTQYF
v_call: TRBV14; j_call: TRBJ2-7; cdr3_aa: CASSLGGQGADEQYF
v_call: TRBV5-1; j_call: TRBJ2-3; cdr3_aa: CASSLERQGTDTQYF
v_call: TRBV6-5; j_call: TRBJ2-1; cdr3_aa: CASREKYYNEQFF
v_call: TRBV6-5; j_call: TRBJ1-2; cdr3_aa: CASTDRARYGYTF
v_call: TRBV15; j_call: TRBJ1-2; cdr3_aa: CATSRAGINYGYTF